The next 21 T cell receptor beta chains were all read from a single sample in a study of PD-1 blockade in classical Hodgkin lymphoma. Time point given: cycle 4 day 1 (C4D1), after more than five weeks of nivolumab. Exposure to brentuximab vedotin varied, and each patient had relapsed following autologous stem cell transplantation. Sequencing was performed with immunoSEQ multiplex PCR; in TCRdb, only in-frame clones are kept and a portion is missing. This sample has 80,000 to 100,000 clones, with roughly 91% found just once. This material consisted of peripheral blood mononuclear cells (PBMCs), taken before the fourth cycle of nivolumab. Source of these receptors: a human donor with classical Hodgkin lymphoma.

The V and J genes are TRBV21-1 and TRBJ1-1; the listed D gene, TRBD1, was not tested against the DNA. TRBV21-1 is an annotated pseudogene. There are 13 residues in the CDR3. The CDR3 reads CASNNRGNTEAFF. The CDR3 nucleotides are TGTGCCAGCAACAACAGGGGAAACACTGAAGCTTTCTTT.

The J gene is TRBJ2-1, the V gene TRBV28, with 7 bases lining up with TRBD1. This CDR3 contains 15 residues. The junction had 9 bases not matched to a gene; V was cut back by 7 bases and J by 3 bases. Looked up from germline, CDR1 is MDHEN and CDR2 is SYDVKM. The CDR3 is CASTYSDRDYNEQFF. CDR3 sequence (DNA): TGTGCCAGCACCTATTCAGACAGGGACTACAATGAGCAGTTCTTC.

This chain uses TRBV5-5 with TRBJ2-3; D not certain. CDR3 length: 15 amino acids. The V end lost 2 bases, the J end lost 0 bases, and 10 bases lay between the germline ends. Germline V gene sequence: CDR1 SGHKS, CDR2 YYEKEE (reference sequence). CDR3 sequence: CASSFQRSSTDTQYF. The CDR3 DNA reads as TGTGCCAGCAGCTTCCAACGGTCGAGCACAGATACGCAGTATTTT.

This CDR3 is CASKENLEAFF. DNA of the CDR3: TGTGCCAGTAAAGAGAATCTTGAAGCTTTCTTT. The chain combines TRBV19 with TRBJ1-1; D is ambiguous. The ends were cut back, 7 bases at V and 7 bases at J, with 10 bases in the middle. The CDR3 has 11 amino acids. CDR1 and CDR2 (germline): LNHDA, SQIVND (reference sequence).

The chain links TRBV19 to TRBJ1-3; D not resolved. Germline V CDR1 and CDR2: LNHDA, SQIVND (reference sequence). The CDR3 covers 12 residues. V lost 5 bases and J lost 8, with 10 bases in between. DNA for the CDR3: TGTGCCAGTAGTCCCCCAGGAGACACCATATATTTT. Its protein product is CASSPPGDTIYF. The variable domain in full, completed from reference TRBV19 and TRBJ1-3, reads DGGITQSPKYLFRKEGQNVTLSCEQNLNHDAMYWYRQDPGQGLRLIYYSQIVNDFQKGDIAEGYSVSREKKESFPLTVTSAQKNPTAFYLCASSPPGDTIYFGEGSWLTVV.

The chain recombines TRBV18 with TRBJ2-7; TRBD1 matches 7 bases. This CDR3 is built from 13 residues. After removal of 3 bases from V and 2 bases from J, the junction contained 1 base not matched to a gene. Germline CDR1 KGHSH, CDR2 LQKENI. As DNA, the CDR3 is TGTGCCAGCTCACCGGGACAGACCTACGAGCAGTACTTC. Its protein product is CASSPGQTYEQYF.

In its sample, this clone was seen once. The rearrangement joins TRBV19 to TRBJ2-5; D possibly uses TRBD1 or TRBD2 (5 bases each). This CDR3 comprises 16 residues. The V gene lost 1 base and the J gene lost 5 bases, with 17 bases spanning the gap. From germline, CDR1 is LNHDA and CDR2 SQIVND (reference sequence). CDR3 protein: CASSIGGGLKTETQYF. DNA of the CDR3: TGTGCCAGTAGTATAGGGGGCGGACTTAAAACGGAGACCCAGTACTTC.

The chain uses TRBV2 and TRBJ1-1; D not resolved. Trimming stripped 7 bases from V and 1 base from J, with 10 bases between. This CDR3 is 13 amino acids long. Germline values: CDR1 SNHLY, CDR2 FYNNEI. The CDR3 loop is CASTTRGNTEAFF. For the CDR3, the DNA is TGTGCCAGCACGACACGGGGGAACACTGAAGCTTTCTTT.

This chain connects TRBV7-9 to TRBJ2-5, with TRBD2 matching over 8 bases. V shed 1 base, J shed 1 base, and the junction held 11 bases outside the gene matches. The CDR3 consists of 18 residues. Germline CDR1 is SEHNR and CDR2 is FQNEAQ (reference sequence). The CDR3 nucleotides are TGTGCCAGCAGCTTAGGGAGGTGGCCTAGCGGGTCCCAAGAGACCCAGTACTTC. Amino acid sequence: CASSLGRWPSGSQETQYF.

The rearrangement uses TRBV6-5 and TRBJ1-1; D is unclear. Trimming stripped 0 bases from V and 2 bases from J, with 4 bases between. Germline-derived CDR1 and CDR2 are MNHEY and SVGAGI. There are 13 residues in the CDR3. CDR3 in DNA: TGTGCCAGCAGTTACTCGCGAAACACTGAAGCTTTCTTT. Protein: CASSYSRNTEAFF.

CDR3 residues: CASSLSSTDTQYF. DNA of the CDR3: TGTGCCAGCAGTTTATCTAGCACAGATACGCAGTATTTT. The chain is built from TRBV28 and TRBJ2-3; D unclear. The CDR3 length is 13 residues. Trimming left V 1 base short and J 0 bases short, with 2 bases between. Per the germline V gene, CDR1 is MDHEN and CDR2 is SYDVKM.

This chain connects TRBV5-1 to TRBJ2-7; TRBD2 matches 12 bases. The V gene end was trimmed by 2 bases and the J gene end by 1 base; junction bases not matched to a gene: 10. Germline lookup yields CDR1 SGHRS and CDR2 YFSETQ. The CDR3 sequence is 18 residues long. Here the CDR3 reads CASSFDPPTSGRSYEQYF. For the CDR3, the DNA is TGCGCCAGCAGCTTTGACCCTCCTACTAGCGGGAGGTCCTACGAGCAGTACTTC.

The CDR3 DNA reads as TGCGCCAGCAGCTTAAGGGAGGGTGGCGGACTAGCCACAGATACGCAGTATTTT. Protein: CASSLREGGGLATDTQYF. The chain is built from TRBV5-1 and TRBJ2-3; 8 bases align to TRBD2. The V gene end was trimmed by 2 bases and the J gene end by 2 bases; junction bases not matched to a gene: 13. In germline, CDR1 is SGHRS, CDR2 YFSETQ. This CDR3 has 18 residues.

The chain is built from TRBV6-5 and TRBJ2-7, with D unclear. CDR3 length equals 11 residues. V shed 8 bases and J shed 1 base, with 6 bases lying between them. Germline CDR1 is MNHEY and CDR2 is SVGAGI. CDR3 amino acids: CASLGSYEQYF. The DNA of the CDR3 is TGTGCCAGCCTGGGGTCCTACGAGCAGTACTTC.

This chain connects TRBV19 to TRBJ2-5; D perhaps matches TRBD2 (6 bases). V shed 3 bases and J shed 5 bases, with 10 bases lying between them. This CDR3 comprises 13 residues. Germline V gene sequence: CDR1 LNHDA, CDR2 SQIVND (reference sequence). DNA of the CDR3: TGTGCCAGTAGTATTGAAAGCGGGGAGACCCAGTACTTC. It yields the protein CASSIESGETQYF.

This chain connects TRBV19 to TRBJ2-3, with TRBD2 matching 12 bases. Germline V gene lookup returns CDR1 LNHDA and CDR2 SQIVND (reference sequence). The CDR3 is 15 amino acids. V lost 8 bases and J lost 5; bases outside the gene matches: 8. The CDR3 loop reads CASSPSGRAKDTQYF. The DNA of the CDR3 is TGTGCCAGTTCTCCTAGCGGGAGGGCCAAAGATACGCAGTATTTT.

The chain links TRBV7-8 to TRBJ1-2; no clear D. This CDR3 has 15 residues. With 0 bases removed from V and 5 bases from J, the gap between germline ends came to 13 bases. In germline, CDR1 is SGHVS, CDR2 FQNEAQ. The CDR3 loop is CASSLAGVGPYGYTF. CDR3 bases: TGTGCCAGCAGCTTAGCCGGGGTCGGGCCTTATGGCTACACCTTC.

V gene TRBV27 combines with J gene TRBJ2-1; no clear D. The V end was cut by 10 bases, the J end by 0 bases, with 13 bases between. Per the germline V gene, CDR1 is MNHEY and CDR2 is SMNVEV (reference sequence). The CDR3 contains 14 residues. The CDR3 bases are TGTGCCACCCGTAGCTTAAGCTCCTACAATGAGCAGTTCTTC. It encodes CATRSLSSYNEQFF.

The gene calls are TRBV21-1 and TRBJ2-2; whether TRBD2, the table's D call, matches the DNA was not checked. TRBV21-1 is given as a pseudogene. The CDR3 consists of 20 residues. The CDR3 region has the DNA TGTGCCAGCAGCATCCGACCGCTAGCGGGAAGGAGGCAAGGGACCGGGGAGCTGTTTTTT. As protein: CASSIRPLAGRRQGTGELFF.

The chain has TRBV5-1 and TRBJ2-7; TRBD1 matches at 12 bases. The CDR3 extends over 16 amino acids. CDR1 and CDR2 (germline): SGHRS, YFSETQ. Trimming removed 4 bases from V and 4 bases from J; junction bases left unmatched: 9. CDR3 nucleotide sequence: TGCGCCAGCAGCCCGGGGACAGGGGGCACGATTTACGAGCAGTACTTC. As protein: CASSPGTGGTIYEQYF.

This clone was recorded once. This sequence joins TRBV30 and TRBJ2-6; D possibly corresponds to TRBD2 (5 bases). CDR1 is GTSNPN, CDR2 SVGIG, per germline (reference sequence). Trimming pared 5 bases from V and 3 bases from J, leaving 11 bases between. The CDR3 sequence is 14 residues long. The CDR3 bases are TGTGCCTGGGCCCGGACTGGTGGGGCCAACGTCCTGACTTTC. It translates to CAWARTGGANVLTF.